This T cell receptor beta chain was identified during a study of OX40 agonist ivuxolimab in advanced cancers. Study summary: Hepatocellular carcinoma, melanoma, renal cell or head and neck cancer affected the dose-escalation patients.

Produced via immunoSEQ multiplex PCR; TCRdb's table is partial and in-frame only. The repertoire holds tens of thousands of clones, with about 88% as singletons. The receptor comes from an adult with an advanced solid tumor such as melanoma, head and neck, liver or kidney cancer. Sequencing used CD4+ or CD8+ T cells sorted from blood, obtained in a trial of the OX40 agonist ivuxolimab.

The DNA for the CDR3 is TGTGCCAGCAGCTTCAGGGTCACTAATGAAAAACTGTTTTTT. Its protein product is CASSFRVTNEKLFF. This chain uses TRBV7-2 with TRBJ1-4, with a weak D call TRBD1 (5 bases). With 3 bases removed from V and 2 bases from J, the gap between germline ends came to 7 bases. Germline V gene sequence: CDR1 SGHTA, CDR2 FQGNSA. CDR3 length equals 14 residues.